This TCR beta chain was recovered during a study of CD8 T cells in Susac syndrome. Overall study results and limits: It was acknowledged in the study that its TCR sequencing and HLA analysis involved a relatively small number of individuals.

Negative isolation yielded CD4+ and CD8+ T cells, and FACS enriched TEMRA cells. Of note for this clonotype: The antigen is not known.

V lost 3 bases, J lost 5 bases, and 8 bases lay in between. This CDR3 region has 13 residues. CDR1 and CDR2 (germline): LNHDA, SQIVND (reference sequence). RNA amounts of 0.5 to 1 ug underwent reverse transcription with random hexamers. A single record per CDR3 protein comes from TCRdb applying MiXCR to the immunoSEQ multiplex PCR reads. The table shows roughly 150,000 distinct CDR3 sequences, with roughly nine tenths occurring only once. Sequenced: CD4+ T cells from PBMCs. This chain links TRBV19 with TRBJ1-5, with unresolved D. The source of this sequence is a human donor in good health. CDR3 DNA sequence: TGTGCCAGTAGTATCCGGACGGATCAGCCCCAGCATTTT. This translates into CASSIRTDQPQHF.